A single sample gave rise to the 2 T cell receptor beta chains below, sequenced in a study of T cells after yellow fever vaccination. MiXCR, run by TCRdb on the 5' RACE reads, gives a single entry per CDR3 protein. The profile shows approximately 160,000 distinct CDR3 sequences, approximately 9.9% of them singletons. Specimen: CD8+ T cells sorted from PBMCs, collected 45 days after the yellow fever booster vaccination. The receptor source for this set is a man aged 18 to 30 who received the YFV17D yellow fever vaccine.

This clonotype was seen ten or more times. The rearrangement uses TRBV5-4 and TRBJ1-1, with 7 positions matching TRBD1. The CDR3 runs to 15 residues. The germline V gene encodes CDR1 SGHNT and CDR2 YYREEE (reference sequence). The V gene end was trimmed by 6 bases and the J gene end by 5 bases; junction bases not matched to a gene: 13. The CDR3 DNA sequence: TGTGCCAGCACCTTAGGCGCCCCAGGGGGGACTGAAGCTTTCTTT. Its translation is CASTLGAPGGTEAFF.

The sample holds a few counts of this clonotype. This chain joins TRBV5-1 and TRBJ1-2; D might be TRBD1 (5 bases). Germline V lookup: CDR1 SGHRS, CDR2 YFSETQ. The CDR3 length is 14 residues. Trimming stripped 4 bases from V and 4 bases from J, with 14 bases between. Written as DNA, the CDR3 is TGCGCCAGCAGCCGTGACAGTGTACTCTATGGCTACACCTTC. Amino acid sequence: CASSRDSVLYGYTF.